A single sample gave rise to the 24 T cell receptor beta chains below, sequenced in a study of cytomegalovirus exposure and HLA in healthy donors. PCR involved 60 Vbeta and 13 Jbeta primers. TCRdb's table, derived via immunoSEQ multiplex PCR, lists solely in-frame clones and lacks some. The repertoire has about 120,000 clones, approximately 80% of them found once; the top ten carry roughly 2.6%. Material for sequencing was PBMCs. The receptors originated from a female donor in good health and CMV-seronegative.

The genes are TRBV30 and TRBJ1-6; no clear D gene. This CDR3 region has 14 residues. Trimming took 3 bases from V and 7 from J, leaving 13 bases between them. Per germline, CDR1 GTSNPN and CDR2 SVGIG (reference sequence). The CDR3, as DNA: TGTGCCTGGAGGTTCCACTCCCGCAATTCACCCCTCCACTTT. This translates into CAWRFHSRNSPLHF.

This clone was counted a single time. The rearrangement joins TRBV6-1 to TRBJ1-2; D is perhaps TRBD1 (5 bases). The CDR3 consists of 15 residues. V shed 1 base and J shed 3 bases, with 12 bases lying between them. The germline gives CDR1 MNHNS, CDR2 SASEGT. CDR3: CASSEEGNGYYGYTF. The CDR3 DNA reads TGTGCCAGCAGTGAAGAGGGGAATGGGTACTATGGCTACACCTTC.

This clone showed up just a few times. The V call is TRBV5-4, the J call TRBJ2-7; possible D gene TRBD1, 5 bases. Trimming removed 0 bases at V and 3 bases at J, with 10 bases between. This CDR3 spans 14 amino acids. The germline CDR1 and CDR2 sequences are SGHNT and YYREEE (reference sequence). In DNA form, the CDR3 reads TGTGCCAGCAGCTTGGATTCAGGGATCTACGAGCAGTACTTC. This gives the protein CASSLDSGIYEQYF.

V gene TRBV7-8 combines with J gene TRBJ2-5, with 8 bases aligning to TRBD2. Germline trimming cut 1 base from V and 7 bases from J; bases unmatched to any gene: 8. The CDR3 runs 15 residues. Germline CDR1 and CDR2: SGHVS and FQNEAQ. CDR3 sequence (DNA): TGTGCCAGCAGCTTAGAAATGCGGGGGGTGGGGACCCAGTACTTC. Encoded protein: CASSLEMRGVGTQYF.

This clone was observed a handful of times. Here the CDR3 DNA reads TGTGCCAGCGGAGGGACAGGGGACCATCAGCCCCAGCATTTT. Its protein product is CASGGTGDHQPQHF. This chain links TRBV6-5 with TRBJ1-5; 10 bases align to TRBD1. Trimming took 8 bases from V and 5 from J; bases not matched to a gene: 6. Germline V gene lookup returns CDR1 MNHEY and CDR2 SVGAGI. CDR3 length: 14 residues.

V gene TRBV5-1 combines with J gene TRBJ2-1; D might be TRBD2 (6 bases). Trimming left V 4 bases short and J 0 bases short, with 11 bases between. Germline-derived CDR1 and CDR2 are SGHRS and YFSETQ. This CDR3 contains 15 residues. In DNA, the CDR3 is TGCGCCAGCAGCCTTGCGGGGAGCTCCTACAATGAGCAGTTCTTC. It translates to CASSLAGSSYNEQFF.

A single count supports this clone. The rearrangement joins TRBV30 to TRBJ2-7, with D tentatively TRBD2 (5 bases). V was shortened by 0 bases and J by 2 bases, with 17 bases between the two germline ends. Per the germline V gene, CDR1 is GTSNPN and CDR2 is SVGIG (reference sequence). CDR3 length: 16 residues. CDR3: CAWSVSLGKIPYEQYF. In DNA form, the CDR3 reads TGTGCCTGGAGTGTATCTCTCGGGAAAATTCCCTACGAGCAGTACTTC. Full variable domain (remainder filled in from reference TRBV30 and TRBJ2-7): SQTIHQWPATLVQPVGSPLSLECTVEGTSNPNLYWYRQAAGRGLQLLFYSVGIGQISSEVPQNLSASRPQDRQFILSSKKLLLSDSGFYLCAWSVSLGKIPYEQYFGPGTRLTVT.

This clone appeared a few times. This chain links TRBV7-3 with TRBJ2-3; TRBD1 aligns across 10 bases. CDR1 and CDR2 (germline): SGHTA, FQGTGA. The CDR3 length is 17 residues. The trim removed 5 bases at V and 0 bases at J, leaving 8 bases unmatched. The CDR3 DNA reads TGTGCCAGCAGCGAGGGACAGGGGATTACTAGCACAGATACGCAGTATTTT. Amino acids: CASSEGQGITSTDTQYF. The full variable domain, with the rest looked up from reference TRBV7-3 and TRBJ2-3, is GAGVSQTPSNKVTEKGKYVELRCDPISGHTALYWYRQSLGQGPEFLIYFQGTGAADDSGLPNDRFFAVRPEGSVSTLKIQRTERGDSAVYLCASSEGQGITSTDTQYFGPGTRLTVL.

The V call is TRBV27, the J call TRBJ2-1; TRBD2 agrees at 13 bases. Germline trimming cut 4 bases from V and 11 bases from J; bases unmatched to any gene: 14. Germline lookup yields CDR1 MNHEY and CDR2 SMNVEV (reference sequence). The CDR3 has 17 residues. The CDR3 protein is CASSSPALAGGGQKQFF. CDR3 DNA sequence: TGTGCCAGCAGTTCCCCCGCACTAGCGGGGGGGGGACAAAAGCAGTTCTTC.

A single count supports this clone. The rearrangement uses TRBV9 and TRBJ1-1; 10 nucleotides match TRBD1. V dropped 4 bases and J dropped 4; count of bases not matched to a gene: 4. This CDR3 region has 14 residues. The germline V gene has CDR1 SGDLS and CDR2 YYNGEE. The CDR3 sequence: CASSKGQGSTEAFF. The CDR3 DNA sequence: TGTGCCAGCAGCAAGGGACAGGGGAGCACTGAAGCTTTCTTT.

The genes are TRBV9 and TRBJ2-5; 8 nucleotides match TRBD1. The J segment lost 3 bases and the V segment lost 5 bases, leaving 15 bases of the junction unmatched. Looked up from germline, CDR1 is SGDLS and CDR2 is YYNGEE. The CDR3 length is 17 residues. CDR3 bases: TGTGCCAGCAGTCTCCAGCCCACAGGGGGAGAGGAAGAGACCCAGTACTTC. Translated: CASSLQPTGGEEETQYF.

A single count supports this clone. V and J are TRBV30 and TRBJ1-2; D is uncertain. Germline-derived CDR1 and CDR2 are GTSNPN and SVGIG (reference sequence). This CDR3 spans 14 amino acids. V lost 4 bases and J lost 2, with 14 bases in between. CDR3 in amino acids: CAWNPPDSNYGYTF. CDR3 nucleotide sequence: TGTGCCTGGAACCCCCCAGATTCAAACTATGGCTACACCTTC.

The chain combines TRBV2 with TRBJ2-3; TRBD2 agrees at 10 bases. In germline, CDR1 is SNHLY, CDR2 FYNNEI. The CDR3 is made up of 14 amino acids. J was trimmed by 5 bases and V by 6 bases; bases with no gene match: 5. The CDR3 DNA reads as TGTGCCAGCAGCCTTAGCGGGGGGCGAGATACGCAGTATTTT. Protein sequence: CASSLSGGRDTQYF.

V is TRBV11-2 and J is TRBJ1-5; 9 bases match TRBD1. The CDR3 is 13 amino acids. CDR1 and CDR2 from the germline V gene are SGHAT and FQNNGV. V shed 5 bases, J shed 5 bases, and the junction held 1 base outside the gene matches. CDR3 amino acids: CASSRDRDQPQHF. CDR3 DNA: TGTGCCAGCAGCCGGGACAGGGATCAGCCCCAGCATTTT.

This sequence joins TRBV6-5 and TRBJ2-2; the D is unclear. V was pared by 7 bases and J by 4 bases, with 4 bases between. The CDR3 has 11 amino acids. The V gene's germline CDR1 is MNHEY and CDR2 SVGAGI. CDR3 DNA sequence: TGTGCCAGCAAACTCACCGGGGAGCTGTTTTTT. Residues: CASKLTGELFF.

Here the CDR3 reads CASRTTGAETQYF. The CDR3 coding sequence is TGTGCCAGCAGAACCACAGGGGCAGAGACCCAGTACTTC. This chain links TRBV6-5 with TRBJ2-5; TRBD1 agrees at 7 bases. CDR1 and CDR2 (germline): MNHEY, SVGAGI. The CDR3 has 13 residues. The V gene end was trimmed by 6 bases and the J gene end by 4 bases; junction bases not matched to a gene: 5.

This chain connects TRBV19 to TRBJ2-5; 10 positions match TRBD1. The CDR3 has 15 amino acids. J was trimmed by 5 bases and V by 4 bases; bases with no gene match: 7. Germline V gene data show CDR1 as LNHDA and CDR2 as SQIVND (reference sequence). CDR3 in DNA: TGTGCCAGTAGTACCCCCGGGACAGGGGCCGAGACCCAGTACTTC. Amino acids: CASSTPGTGAETQYF.

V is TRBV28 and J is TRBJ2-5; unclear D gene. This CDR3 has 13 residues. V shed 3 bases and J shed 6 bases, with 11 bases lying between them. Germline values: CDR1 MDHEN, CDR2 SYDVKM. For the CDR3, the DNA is TGTGCCAGCAGTTTGAGCGATAGAAAGACCCAGTACTTC. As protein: CASSLSDRKTQYF.

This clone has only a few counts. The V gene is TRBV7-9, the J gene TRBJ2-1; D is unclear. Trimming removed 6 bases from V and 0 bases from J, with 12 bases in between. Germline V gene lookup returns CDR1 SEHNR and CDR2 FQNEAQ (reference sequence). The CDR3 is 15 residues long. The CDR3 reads CASSYSPFSYNEQFF. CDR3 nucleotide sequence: TGTGCCAGCAGTTATAGCCCATTCTCCTACAATGAGCAGTTCTTC.

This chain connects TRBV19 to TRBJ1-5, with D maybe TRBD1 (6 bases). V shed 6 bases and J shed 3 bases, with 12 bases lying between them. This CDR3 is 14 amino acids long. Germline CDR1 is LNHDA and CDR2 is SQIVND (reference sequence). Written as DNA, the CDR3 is TGTGCCAGTAGGCACAGGGACTACAATCAGCCCCAGCATTTT. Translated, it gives CASRHRDYNQPQHF.

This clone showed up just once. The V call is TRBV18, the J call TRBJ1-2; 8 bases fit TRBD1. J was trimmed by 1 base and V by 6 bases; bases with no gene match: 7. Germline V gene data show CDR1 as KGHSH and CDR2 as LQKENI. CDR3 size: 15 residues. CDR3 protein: CASSPTGVSNYGYTF. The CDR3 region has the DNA TGTGCCAGCTCGCCGACAGGGGTTAGTAACTATGGCTACACCTTC.

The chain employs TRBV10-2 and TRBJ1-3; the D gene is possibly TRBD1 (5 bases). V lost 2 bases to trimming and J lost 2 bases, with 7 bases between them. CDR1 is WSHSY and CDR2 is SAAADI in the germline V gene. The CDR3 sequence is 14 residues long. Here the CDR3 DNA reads TGCGCCAGCAGTGAGCAAGGGGCTGGAAACACCATATATTTT. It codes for CASSEQGAGNTIYF.

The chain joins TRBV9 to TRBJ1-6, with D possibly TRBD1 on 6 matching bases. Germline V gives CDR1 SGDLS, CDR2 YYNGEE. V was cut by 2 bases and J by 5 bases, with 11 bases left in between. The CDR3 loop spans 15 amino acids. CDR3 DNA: TGTGCCAGCAGCGTTTCGGGACAAAATAATTCACCCCTCCACTTT. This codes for CASSVSGQNNSPLHF.

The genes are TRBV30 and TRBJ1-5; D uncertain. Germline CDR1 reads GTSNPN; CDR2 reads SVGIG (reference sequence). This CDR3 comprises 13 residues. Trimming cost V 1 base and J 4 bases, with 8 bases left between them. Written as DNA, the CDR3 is TGTGCCTGGAGTGCTCGTTATAATCAGCCCCAGCATTTT. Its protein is CAWSARYNQPQHF.